Listed below are T cell receptor beta chains from one sample, sequenced in a study of blood T cell repertoires in COVID-19. Some clones are missing from TCRdb's copy, which holds only in-frame ones; the method was immunoSEQ multiplex PCR. The data contain under 200,000 clones, around nine tenths of them singletons. Specimen: peripheral blood. The receptors were sampled from a man between 65 and 85 years old with acute or convalescent COVID-19. Each CDR3 is given with its conserved first and last residue. A D gene is named only where the DNA matches it firmly. Clone size appears in some rows only: once, few, many, or a class for an expanded clone.

>TRBV19|-|TRBJ2-3|TRBD2
TGTGCCAGTAGTATTGTAGCGGGGACTAGCACAGATACGCAGTATTTT
CASSIVAGTSTDTQYF
>TRBV7-2|-|TRBJ2-3|TRBD2
TGTGCCAGCAGCTCCCTTAGCGGGGGGGTCACAGATACGCAGTATTTT
CASSSLSGGVTDTQYF
>TRBV27|-|TRBJ2-5|-
TGTGCCAGCAGTTTAGGTAGAGGGGGTATCCAAGAGACCCAGTACTTC
CASSLGRGGIQETQYF
>TRBV11-2|-|TRBJ2-5|TRBD1
TGTGCCAGCAGCGCCCGGGGGGACAGGGGAGAGACCCAGTACTTC
CASSARGDRGETQYF
>TRBV7-9|-|TRBJ1-6|TRBD1
TGTGCCAGCAGCTTAATGGGACAGGGGCCCATAGGGTCACCCCTCCACTTT
CASSLMGQGPIGSPLHF
>TRBV6-5|-|TRBJ2-7|-
TGTGCCAGCAAGCTAGGGGTACAGACCTACGAGCAGTACTTC
CASKLGVQTYEQYF
>TRBV5-1|-|TRBJ2-7|-
TGCGCCAGCAGCTTGGGAGGCCTCTCCTACGAGCAGTACTTC
CASSLGGLSYEQYF
>TRBV6-6|-|TRBJ1-4|TRBD1
TGTGCCAGCAGTTACTCTTCCGGGACAGGGTATGAAAAACTGTTTTTT
CASSYSSGTGYEKLFF
>TRBV5-1|-|TRBJ2-7|-
TGCGCCAGCAGCTTGGCCAGGGGTTCCTACGAGCAGTACTTC
CASSLARGSYEQYF
>TRBV10-2|-|TRBJ2-7|-
TGCGCCAGCAGTGAGGGGCCCGCCTACGAGCAGTACTTC
CASSEGPAYEQYF
>TRBV19|-|TRBJ2-1|-
TGTGCCAGTAGCAAAGCGGATGCTAGCTCCTACAATGAGCAGTTCTTC
CASSKADASSYNEQFF
>TRBV24-1|-|TRBJ2-5|TRBD1
TGTGCCACCAGTGACGGACAGGGGTCGTACCAAGAGACCCAGTACTTC
CATSDGQGSYQETQYF
>TRBV2|-|TRBJ2-7|-
TGTGCCAGCAGTGTCCAGGGTTCCTCCTACGAGCAGTACTTC
CASSVQGSSYEQYF
>TRBV9|-|TRBJ2-3|TRBD2
TGTGCCAGCAGCGTAGTCGGGGGGGCCCGGGAGCAGTATTTT
CASSVVGGAREQYF
>TRBV6-2/TRBV6-3|-|TRBJ1-2|-
TGTGCCAGCAGTATAGGGGTGAATGGCTACACCTTC
CASSIGVNGYTF
>TRBV18|once|TRBJ1-4|TRBD1
TGTGCCAGCTCCCCCGGGACAGCTAATGAAAAACTGTTTTTT
CASSPGTANEKLFF
>TRBV28|-|TRBJ2-2|TRBD2
TGTGCCAGCAGTACATATCCCGGGACTAGCGGGGGGAACACCGGGGAGCTGTTTTTT
CASSTYPGTSGGNTGELFF
>TRBV5-5|-|TRBJ1-5|TRBD1
TGTGCCAGCAGCTGGGGGGACAGGGGCTACAATCAGCCCCAGCATTTT
CASSWGDRGYNQPQHF
>TRBV5-1|-|TRBJ1-3|-
TGCGCCAGCAGCTTAACAGGCCTCTCTGGAAACACCATATATTTT
CASSLTGLSGNTIYF
>TRBV19|-|TRBJ1-6|-
TGTGCCAGTAGTATGGAGGGGACTGAGGATTCACCCCTCCACTTT
CASSMEGTEDSPLHF
>TRBV7-9|-|TRBJ1-2|-
TGTGCCAGCAGCTCCGCGGGGGAGGGCTACACCTTC
CASSSAGEGYTF
>TRBV30|once|TRBJ2-1|TRBD2
TGTGCCTGGAGTGTACGAGTGGGACTAGCGGTCCGACGTGGTGAGCAGTTCTTC
CAWSVRVGLAVRRGEQFF
>TRBV10-2|few|TRBJ1-2|-
TGCGCCAGCAGTGACGACAGCGCTTTCTATGGCTACACCTTC
CASSDDSAFYGYTF
>TRBV28|-|TRBJ1-1|-
TGTGCCAGCAGTCTGGCCGGGACACCTCCCACTGAAGCTTTCTTT
CASSLAGTPPTEAFF
>TRBV2|-|TRBJ2-5|-
TGTGCCAGCACGGAGGGCAGAGCCCGAGAGACCCAGTACTTC
CASTEGRARETQYF
>TRBV10-3|-|TRBJ1-5|TRBD1
TGTGCCATCAGTCCGGGACAGGGATCTCAGCCCCAGCATTTT
CAISPGQGSQPQHF
>TRBV18|-|TRBJ1-1|-
TGTGCCAGCTCACCGCCGACAGGCTTCGGGACTGAAGCTTTCTTT
CASSPPTGFGTEAFF
>TRBV27|-|TRBJ2-7|TRBD2
TGTGCCAGCAGTTTAGACCCGGGACTAGCGTTTTACGAGCAGTACTTC
CASSLDPGLAFYEQYF
>TRBV2|once|TRBJ1-5|-
TGTGCCAGCATGTTCCAGGGGTTAGCTCAGCCCCAGCATTTT
CASMFQGLAQPQHF
>TRBV12-5|once|TRBJ2-1|TRBD2
TGTGCTAGTGGTAATCCTCGGGGAGCGGGGGTGTCCTACAATGAGCAGTTCTTC
CASGNPRGAGVSYNEQFF
>TRBV5-1|-|TRBJ2-7|TRBD1
TGCGCCAGCAGCTTGGGGACAGGGGGTGAAGCCTACGAGCAGTACTTC
CASSLGTGGEAYEQYF
>TRBV11-2|-|TRBJ2-1|-
TGTGCCAGCTCCTCAGATGGCTGGGAGGTGTATAGCTCCTACAATGAGCAGTTCTTC
CASSSDGWEVYSSYNEQFF
>TRBV3-1/TRBV3-2|-|TRBJ1-2|-
TGTGCCAGCAGCCAAGAGTGGGGCCGGGGCTACACCTTC
CASSQEWGRGYTF
>TRBV27|-|TRBJ1-2|-
TGTGCCAGCAGTCTCACAGGTTACCCGAACTATGGCTACACCTTC
CASSLTGYPNYGYTF
>TRBV7-9|-|TRBJ2-2|-
TGTGCCAGCAGCCTCAACACCGGGGAGCTGTTTTTT
CASSLNTGELFF
>TRBV6-5|-|TRBJ2-7|TRBD1
TGTGCCAGCAGTCGGACAGGATTCGAGCAGTACTTC
CASSRTGFEQYF
>TRBV19|-|TRBJ2-3|TRBD2
TGTGCCAGTAGTATTTTGTCTTGGCTAGCGGTATGGAATAACACAGATACGCAGTATTTT
CASSILSWLAVWNNTDTQYF
>TRBV11-2|-|TRBJ2-7|TRBD1
TGTGCCAGCAGCTACTACAGGGGAACCTACGAGCAGTACTTC
CASSYYRGTYEQYF
>TRBV13|-|TRBJ2-3|-
TGTGCCAGCAGCTTCCCTAGGAGTCATGCTACGCAGTATTTT
CASSFPRSHATQYF
>TRBV7-9|-|TRBJ1-1|TRBD1
TGTGCCAGCATTCGACAGGGGGAATACACTGAAGCTTTCTTT
CASIRQGEYTEAFF
>TRBV5-1|-|TRBJ1-5|-
TGCGCCAGCAGCCCGGTAGGGACGGGAGATAGTCAGCCCCAGCATTTT
CASSPVGTGDSQPQHF
>TRBV6-2/TRBV6-3|-|TRBJ2-7|-
TGTGCCAGCAGTCCACAGTGGTACGAGCAGTACTTC
CASSPQWYEQYF
>TRBV6-2/TRBV6-3|-|TRBJ1-1|-
TGTGCCAGCAGTCCCGGGGAGAGTCGTGCTTTCTTT
CASSPGESRAFF
>TRBV15|-|TRBJ2-5|TRBD2
TGTGCCACCAGCAGAGATCGACTAGCGGGAGGGGTAGAGACCCAGTACTTC
CATSRDRLAGGVETQYF
>TRBV27|-|TRBJ2-3|-
TGTGCCAGCAGTTTAACGGGGATCACAGATACGCAGTATTTT
CASSLTGITDTQYF
>TRBV5-4|-|TRBJ2-5|TRBD1
TGTGCCAGCAGCCTTCGACAGGGACCACAAGAGACCCAGTACTTC
CASSLRQGPQETQYF
>TRBV2|-|TRBJ1-2|-
TGTGCCAGCAGTCGGGGGGACTATGGCTACACCTTC
CASSRGDYGYTF
>TRBV27|-|TRBJ2-3|-
TGTGCCAGCACCCCAAGGGAAGGGAGGTCAGATACGCAGTATTTT
CASTPREGRSDTQYF
>TRBV5-6|-|TRBJ2-3|TRBD1
TGTGCCAGCAGCTTCGGTGACAGGGGCGACACAGATACGCAGTATTTT
CASSFGDRGDTDTQYF
>TRBV27|-|TRBJ2-7|TRBD2
TGTGCCAGCCGCCGAGCGGGGGGTAACGAGCAGTACTTC
CASRRAGGNEQYF
>TRBV5-4|-|TRBJ1-4|TRBD1
TGTGCCAGCAGCTCACAGGGGCCTTCTGAAAAACTGTTTTTT
CASSSQGPSEKLFF
>TRBV3-1/TRBV3-2|-|TRBJ2-7|TRBD1
TGTGCCAGCAGCCAAGGGACAGGGGTATACGAGCAGTACTTC
CASSQGTGVYEQYF
>TRBV5-4|-|TRBJ2-7|TRBD1
TGTGCCAGCAGCCTATCGGGACAGGTCTTCTACGAGCAGTACTTC
CASSLSGQVFYEQYF
>TRBV19|-|TRBJ2-7|TRBD1
TGTGCCAGTAGGGGGTTCGGGACAGGGCCCTCGACCTACGAGCAGTACTTC
CASRGFGTGPSTYEQYF
>TRBV24-1|-|TRBJ1-1|TRBD1
TGTGCCACCAGTGGACAGGGGGGTAAAGCTTTCTTT
CATSGQGGKAFF